Described below is a single T cell receptor (beta chain) sequence and its context. The CDR3 extends over 15 amino acids. V dropped 5 bases and J dropped 4; count of bases not matched to a gene: 8. The germline V gene encodes CDR1 MNHEY and CDR2 SMNVEV (reference sequence). Profiled with immunoSEQ multiplex PCR; TCRdb holds only in-frame clones, not every one. This table has about 40,000 clones, roughly 94% appearing once. The record originates from a study of T cell changes during pregnancy in multiple sclerosis. This TCR came from a female donor with multiple sclerosis, enrolled in a pregnancy study. This specimen consisted of peripheral blood, obtained in the third trimester of pregnancy. The chain is built from TRBV27 and TRBJ1-1; TRBD1 aligns across 9 bases. The CDR3 loop is CASSKPQGAATEAFF. CDR3 in DNA: TGTGCCAGCAGTAAACCACAGGGGGCGGCCACTGAAGCTTTCTTT.